The sequence of this T cell receptor beta chain was determined in a study of beta chain features in type 1 diabetes. Findings and limits, study-wide: Patients' naive, central memory and regulatory TCRB repertoires appeared more alike than those of healthy donors. VDJ junctions in type 1 diabetes patients carried more deletions and fewer insertions. Patients and controls would be equally affected if PCR favored shorter templates.

Every bit of the isolated RNA underwent reverse transcription, so sequencing read expressed TCRB transcripts. Repertoires were generated with immunoSEQ multiplex PCR, while TCRdb's copy carries only in-frame clones and drops some. The top ten clones hold approximately 0.4% of a sample with 15,000 to 20,000 clones, about 50% of them seen once. In germline, CDR1 is SGHRS, CDR2 YFSETQ. V was trimmed by 4 bases and J by 2 bases, leaving 16 bases between them. The CDR3 runs to 17 residues. This clone was counted between two and nine times. The antigen is undetermined. What was sequenced was stem cell memory CD4+ T cells from blood. The chain joins TRBV5-1 to TRBJ2-6, with D perhaps TRBD1 (5 bases). The sequence derives from a man younger than 30 in good health. This chain's CDR3 is CASSVDSGLAGANVLTF. The CDR3 region has the DNA TGCGCCAGCAGCGTCGACAGTGGCCTCGCTGGGGCCAACGTCCTGACTTTC.